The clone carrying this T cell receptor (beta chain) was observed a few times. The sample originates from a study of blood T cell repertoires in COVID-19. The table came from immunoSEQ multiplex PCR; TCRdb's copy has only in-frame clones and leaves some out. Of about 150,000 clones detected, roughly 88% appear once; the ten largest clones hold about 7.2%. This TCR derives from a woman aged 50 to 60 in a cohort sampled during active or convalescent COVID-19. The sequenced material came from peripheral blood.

The CDR3 DNA reads TGTGCCAGCAGTTACTCAAGCGGGGGAGATAGAAACACCATATATTTT. Protein product: CASSYSSGGDRNTIYF. V usage is TRBV6-5 and J usage is TRBJ1-3, with a tentative D call TRBD1 (5 bases). Germline V gives CDR1 MNHEY, CDR2 SVGAGI. The CDR3 consists of 16 residues. Trimming took 0 bases from V and 5 from J, leaving 14 bases between them.